The 28 T cell receptor beta chains below come from one sample, sequenced in a study of identical twins. MiXCR, applied by TCRdb to the 5' RACE reads, yields one record per CDR3 protein. In the table there are 350,000 to 450,000 distinct CDR3 sequences, approximately 17% of which are singletons. Input material: naive T cells sorted from blood. These receptors all stem from a man between 50 and 59 years old in good health.

This clonotype was seen many times. This CDR3 reads CASSPDALSYEQYF. The CDR3 coding sequence is TGTGCCAGCAGCCCCGACGCCCTCTCCTACGAGCAGTACTTC. The V gene is TRBV7-2, the J gene TRBJ2-7; D ambiguous. CDR1 SGHTA and CDR2 FQGNSA come from the germline V gene. V lost 5 bases, J lost 0 bases, and 11 bases lay in between. The CDR3 runs to 14 residues.

The chain joins TRBV11-2 to TRBJ2-7; the match to TRBD1 covers 8 bases. The germline V gene has CDR1 SGHAT and CDR2 FQNNGV. The CDR3 has 16 residues. V was clipped by 1 base and J by 5 bases; unmatched bases: 10. The CDR3 bases are TGTGCCAGCAGCTTAGTGGGGACAGGCGCCTCGGACGAGCAGTACTTC. Translated: CASSLVGTGASDEQYF.

A few counts support this clonotype. The chain is built from TRBV6-6 and TRBJ2-1, with D possibly being TRBD2 (5 bases). V was cut by 7 bases and J by 10 bases, with 11 bases left in between. The CDR3 length is 11 residues. Germline lookup yields CDR1 MNHNY and CDR2 SVGAGI (reference sequence). CDR3 coding DNA: TGTGCCAGCACCCTGGGCGGGGAGCAGTTCTTC. As protein: CASTLGGEQFF.

The chain joins TRBV7-2 to TRBJ1-5; D perhaps matches TRBD1 (6 bases). V dropped 3 bases and J dropped 3 bases, with 12 bases sitting between them. Germline lookup yields CDR1 SGHTA and CDR2 FQGNSA. The CDR3 spans 15 residues. The CDR3 loop reads CASSFDRDNNQPQHF. CDR3 DNA sequence: TGTGCCAGCAGCTTCGACCGGGACAACAATCAGCCCCAGCATTTT. The variable domain in full, completed from reference TRBV7-2 and TRBJ1-5, reads GAGVSQSPSNKVTEKGKDVELRCDPISGHTALYWYRQSLGQGLEFLIYFQGNSAPDKSGLPSDRFSAERTGGSVSTLTIQRTQQEDSAVYLCASSFDRDNNQPQHFGDGTRLSIL.

The sample holds a few counts of this clonotype. The gene calls are TRBV11-2 and TRBJ1-2; D might be TRBD1 (6 bases). Germline loops: CDR1 SGHAT, CDR2 FQNNGV. The CDR3 length is 15 residues. Trimming stripped 0 bases from V and 6 bases from J, with 14 bases between. The CDR3 loop reads CASSLDQGGGDGYTF. CDR3 DNA sequence: TGTGCCAGCAGCTTAGATCAAGGGGGTGGTGATGGCTACACCTTC.

This clonotype was observed at least ten times. This chain uses TRBV10-1 with TRBJ2-5; D gene unclear. CDR3 size: 13 residues. Trimming removed 2 bases from V and 6 bases from J, with 10 bases in between. Germline lookup yields CDR1 WNHNN and CDR2 SYGVQD (reference sequence). The chain's CDR3 is CASSEQARQTQYF. CDR3 nucleotides: TGCGCCAGCAGTGAGCAAGCCCGCCAGACCCAGTACTTC.

The chain has TRBV6-2 or TRBV6-3 and TRBJ2-3, with 7 bases aligning to TRBD1. CDR3 length: 16 amino acids. From germline, CDR1 is MNHEY and CDR2 SVGEGT. The J segment lost 2 bases and the V segment lost 5 bases, leaving 10 bases of the junction unmatched. The CDR3 nucleotides are TGTGCCAGCAGTCTCGGCTACAGGGGAGTCACAGATACGCAGTATTTT. Its protein is CASSLGYRGVTDTQYF.

This clonotype was seen only a few times. The chain couples TRBV5-5 to TRBJ1-3; 9 positions match TRBD1. Germline V gives CDR1 SGHKS, CDR2 YYEKEE (reference sequence). V lost 2 bases, J lost 8 bases, and 5 bases stayed unmatched. The CDR3 is 14 amino acids. The CDR3 DNA follows: TGTGCCAGCAGCTTACCGGGACAGGGTTACACCATATATTTT. This sequence encodes CASSLPGQGYTIYF.

This clonotype was found many times. V gene TRBV11-2 combines with J gene TRBJ2-2; 11 bases align to TRBD2. The CDR3 runs 15 residues. With 7 bases clipped from V and 5 bases from J, the junction kept 6 bases outside the gene matches. Germline values: CDR1 SGHAT, CDR2 FQNNGV. CDR3 region: CASTLLAGETGELFF. CDR3 DNA: TGTGCCAGCACCCTACTAGCGGGAGAAACCGGGGAGCTGTTTTTT.

CDR3 sequence: CASTVGFEQYF. In DNA, the CDR3 is TGTGCCAGCACCGTAGGTTTCGAGCAGTACTTC. The chain has TRBV28 and TRBJ2-7; D not resolved. The CDR3 is 11 amino acids. V was shortened by 7 bases and J by 6 bases, with 10 bases between the two germline ends. Per germline, CDR1 MDHEN and CDR2 SYDVKM.

V and J are TRBV10-3 and TRBJ2-7, with TRBD1 matching 7 bases. Germline V gene data show CDR1 as ENHRY and CDR2 as SYGVKD. The ends lost 2 bases at V and 4 bases at J; junction bases unmatched: 5. This CDR3 has 14 residues. The CDR3 here is CAISEVRQGYEQYF. CDR3 bases: TGTGCCATCAGTGAGGTGAGACAGGGATACGAGCAGTACTTC.

This clonotype came up a few times. This chain connects TRBV20-1 to TRBJ2-5, with 10 bases fitting TRBD2. This CDR3 is built from 15 residues. V shed 6 bases and J 2 bases; nucleotides not matched to a gene: 9. Germline V CDR1 and CDR2: DFQATT, SNEGSKA (reference sequence). This chain's CDR3 is CSATSSGSIQETQYF. CDR3 bases: TGCAGTGCAACTTCTAGCGGGAGCATTCAAGAGACCCAGTACTTC.

This clonotype was detected ten times or more. J is TRBJ2-7 and V is TRBV5-1, with D uncertain. Germline assignment: CDR1 SGHRS and CDR2 YFSETQ. V was pared by 0 bases and J by 0 bases, with 13 bases between. This CDR3 contains 16 residues. The CDR3, as DNA: TGCGCCAGCAGCTTGGATGATCGTGAAAGCTCCTACGAGCAGTACTTC. It codes for CASSLDDRESSYEQYF.

The J gene is TRBJ1-2, the V gene TRBV6-2 or TRBV6-3; no firm D call. The germline V gene encodes CDR1 MNHEY and CDR2 SVGEGT. This CDR3 is 15 amino acids long. The germline V and J ends were trimmed by 0 bases and 3 bases, with 11 bases remaining between them. CDR3 in DNA: TGTGCCAGCAGTTACTCGTCGGCCGACTACTATGGCTACACCTTC. Its protein product is CASSYSSADYYGYTF.

The V call is TRBV12-3 or TRBV12-4, the J call TRBJ2-5; 9 bases are a match to TRBD1. The CDR3 runs 14 residues. The trim removed 6 bases at V and 5 bases at J, leaving 7 bases unmatched. CDR3 amino acids: CASSTTGGRETQYF. The CDR3 bases are TGTGCCAGCAGCACCACAGGGGGCCGGGAGACCCAGTACTTC.

The table lists this clonotype with many counts. The chain links TRBV7-2 to TRBJ2-2; D is uncertain. Germline CDR1 and CDR2: SGHTA and FQGNSA. Trimming pared 3 bases from V and 8 bases from J, leaving 16 bases between. CDR3 length: 15 amino acids. CDR3 in amino acids: CASSLVSRVSGELFF. Here the CDR3 DNA reads TGTGCCAGCAGCTTGGTCTCTAGGGTGTCGGGGGAGCTGTTTTTT.

CDR3 amino acids: CASSLGVGTSGEQFF. The CDR3 DNA reads as TGCGCCAGCAGCTTGGGCGTCGGGACCTCGGGTGAGCAGTTCTTC. The V and J genes are TRBV5-1 and TRBJ2-1; D tentatively reads TRBD1 or TRBD2 (5 bases each). V was trimmed by 0 bases and J by 9 bases, leaving 16 bases between them. Germline values: CDR1 SGHRS, CDR2 YFSETQ. The CDR3 covers 15 residues.

This chain connects TRBV7-2 to TRBJ2-2, with 9 bases that match TRBD2. The CDR3 is 15 residues long. Germline V gene data show CDR1 as SGHTA and CDR2 as FQGNSA. The trim removed 5 bases at V and 1 base at J, leaving 2 bases unmatched. DNA for the CDR3: TGTGCCAGCAGCGCAGCGGGGGGGAACACCGGGGAGCTGTTTTTT. This gives the protein CASSAAGGNTGELFF.

This clonotype was detected only a few times. The chain is built from TRBV11-1 and TRBJ2-5; no definite D call. Trimming shortened V by 5 bases and J by 5 bases, and 18 bases separated the two germline ends. CDR3 length: 15 amino acids. Germline CDR1 is SGHAT and CDR2 is FQDESV (reference sequence). The CDR3 sequence is CASSPFIGRFETQYF. The DNA of the CDR3 is TGTGCCAGCAGCCCTTTTATTGGGCGTTTCGAGACCCAGTACTTC.

The V gene is TRBV5-1, the J gene TRBJ2-1, with TRBD2 matching over 15 bases. Looked up from germline, CDR1 is SGHRS and CDR2 is YFSETQ. Losses at the gene ends were 4 bases for V and 5 bases for J; bases not matched to a gene: 13. The length of the CDR3 is 19 residues. The chain's CDR3 is CASSRPGTSGGTENNEQFF. The CDR3 nucleotides read TGCGCCAGCAGCCGCCCCGGGACTAGCGGGGGGACGGAAAACAATGAGCAGTTCTTC.

A few counts support this clonotype. This chain joins TRBV6-5 and TRBJ2-1; the match to TRBD2 covers 10 bases. The CDR3 length is 16 residues. Germline CDR1 and CDR2: MNHEY and SVGAGI. The ends lost 0 bases at V and 7 bases at J; junction bases unmatched: 6. This chain's CDR3 is CASSYSLAGVLNEQFF. CDR3 nucleotide sequence: TGTGCCAGCAGTTACTCGCTAGCGGGAGTGTTGAATGAGCAGTTCTTC.

This clonotype was found a few times. The chain couples TRBV3-1 to TRBJ2-1, with 8 bases lining up with TRBD2. The trim removed 2 bases at V and 6 bases at J, leaving 6 bases unmatched. Per germline, CDR1 LGHDT and CDR2 YNNKEL (reference sequence). This CDR3 has 15 residues. The CDR3 DNA is TGTGCCAGCAGCCAATGGCGGGGGACTAGCAATGAGCAGTTCTTC. This sequence encodes CASSQWRGTSNEQFF.

This clonotype was counted a few times. The chain employs TRBV24-1 and TRBJ2-7; the D is unclear. This CDR3 has 13 residues. Germline V gene data show CDR1 as KGHDR and CDR2 as SFDVKD. V was cut by 2 bases and J by 3 bases, with 7 bases left in between. CDR3: CATSDSTFYEQYF. DNA of the CDR3: TGTGCCACCAGTGATTCTACCTTCTACGAGCAGTACTTC.

This clonotype has only a few counts. The rearrangement uses TRBV29-1 and TRBJ2-1; D possibly corresponds to TRBD1 (6 bases). Germline CDR1 reads SQVTM; CDR2 reads ANQGSEA. This CDR3 spans 15 amino acids. The V and J ends lost 0 bases and 5 bases respectively, with 14 bases between them. DNA of the CDR3: TGCAGCGTTGAAGATACAGGGAACGCGCACAATGAGCAGTTCTTC. Translating gives CSVEDTGNAHNEQFF.

The rearrangement joins TRBV7-9 to TRBJ1-3; weak D call: TRBD1 (5 bases). Trimming took off 2 bases at V and 0 bases at J, with 11 bases between the two ends. From germline, CDR1 is SEHNR and CDR2 FQNEAQ (reference sequence). CDR3 length: 16 residues. The CDR3 coding sequence is TGTGCCAGCAGCTTATCAGGGTCCTACTCTGGAAACACCATATATTTT. Translated: CASSLSGSYSGNTIYF.

This clonotype was seen a few times. The rearrangement joins TRBV6-1 to TRBJ1-5; no firm D call. The CDR3 is 18 residues long. Germline-derived CDR1 and CDR2 are MNHNS and SASEGT. Trimming took off 6 bases at V and 2 bases at J, with 23 bases between the two ends. CDR3 region: CASSHRYAHRRGNQPQHF. The CDR3 DNA sequence: TGTGCCAGCAGCCATCGCTACGCCCACCGGAGGGGCAATCAGCCCCAGCATTTT.

V and J are TRBV20-1 and TRBJ2-4; D may correspond to TRBD1 or TRBD2 (5 bases each). Germline V gene lookup returns CDR1 DFQATT and CDR2 SNEGSKA (reference sequence). The CDR3 extends over 16 amino acids. V was cut by 0 bases and J by 9 bases, with 21 bases left in between. CDR3 in amino acids: CSARDRVGDFPFIQYF. For the CDR3, the DNA is TGCAGTGCTAGAGATCGCGTGGGGGATTTTCCGTTCATTCAGTACTTC.

This clonotype was detected ten times or more. This rearrangement joins TRBV28 to TRBJ2-1; possible D gene TRBD2, 6 bases. Germline V CDR1 and CDR2: MDHEN, SYDVKM. The CDR3 is made up of 15 amino acids. Trimming left V 3 bases short and J 4 bases short, with 13 bases between. The CDR3 reads CASSFSLASYNEQFF. The CDR3 nucleotides are TGTGCCAGCAGTTTTTCACTAGCCTCGTACAATGAGCAGTTCTTC.